The 19 T cell receptor beta chains below were found in one sample sequenced in a study of response to subunit inactivated influenza vaccine. TCRdb reprocessed the RT-PCR reads with MiXCR, giving one entry per CDR3 protein. The data hold roughly 790,000 distinct CDR3 sequences, with 21% observed a single time. The material sequenced was PBMCs from blood, taken roughly 5 days after vaccination. These receptors came from a man in his forties or fifties who received an inactivated influenza vaccine.

CDR3 nucleotides: TGTGCCAGCAGTTCCGGACAGGGGACGTTTACCTACGAGCAGTACTTC. Its protein is CASSSGQGTFTYEQYF. The V and J genes are TRBV6-2 or TRBV6-3 and TRBJ2-7; 9 nucleotides line up with TRBD1. CDR1 and CDR2 from the germline V gene are MNHEY and SVGEGT. The CDR3 has 16 residues. After removal of 4 bases from V and 2 bases from J, the junction contained 9 bases not matched to a gene.

This clonotype was detected only a few times. The V and J genes are TRBV5-1 and TRBJ2-7; 8 bases align to TRBD1. The trim removed 0 bases at V and 5 bases at J, leaving 7 bases unmatched. CDR3 size: 15 residues. Germline V gene sequence: CDR1 SGHRS, CDR2 YFSETQ. CDR3 sequence: CASSLAVQGAHEQYF. CDR3 nucleotide sequence: TGCGCCAGCAGCTTGGCCGTGCAGGGGGCCCACGAGCAGTACTTC.

There are many counts of this clonotype. CDR3 sequence: CSGGTGSGRTDTQYF. The CDR3 region has the DNA TGCAGCGGCGGGACAGGATCAGGACGCACAGATACGCAGTATTTT. The rearrangement joins TRBV29-1 to TRBJ2-3; 8 positions agree with TRBD1. V trimming: 7 bases; J trimming: 1 base; junction bases outside the gene matches: 10. Germline values: CDR1 SQVTM, CDR2 ANQGSEA. The CDR3 has 15 residues.

The chain carries TRBV6-2 or TRBV6-3 and TRBJ2-7; D could derive from TRBD1 or TRBD2 (5 bases each). V was clipped by 6 bases and J by 4 bases, with 10 bases between them. Per the germline V gene, CDR1 is MNHEY and CDR2 is SVGEGT. CDR3 length: 12 amino acids. CDR3 bases: TGTGCCAGCAGACCGGGGCAGTACGAGCAGTACTTC. It codes for CASRPGQYEQYF.

This clonotype has more than one count but fewer than ten. V and J are TRBV20-1 and TRBJ1-4; no firm D call. V was pared by 0 bases and J by 5 bases, with 13 bases between. Germline V gene lookup returns CDR1 DFQATT and CDR2 SNEGSKA (reference sequence). The CDR3 loop spans 15 amino acids. In DNA form, the CDR3 reads TGCAGTGCTAGAGATCCCCGGGTGCTAAATGAAAAACTGTTTTTT. It yields the protein CSARDPRVLNEKLFF.

The rearrangement joins TRBV5-1 to TRBJ1-1; 8 bases agree with TRBD1. This CDR3 is 15 amino acids long. Per germline, CDR1 SGHRS and CDR2 YFSETQ. V lost 0 bases and J lost 5; bases outside the gene matches: 6. Here the CDR3 reads CASSLAGTGITEAFF. In DNA, the CDR3 is TGCGCCAGCAGCTTGGCCGGGACAGGCATAACTGAAGCTTTCTTT.

The V and J genes are TRBV12-3 or TRBV12-4 and TRBJ2-3; D assignment may be TRBD1 or TRBD2 (5 bases each). The CDR3 spans 17 residues. Between the trimmed V and J ends, which lost 7 bases and 2 bases, there was a span of 22 bases. CDR3 bases: TGTGCCAGCATCCTCACCGGGACCCGATACACCACAGATACGCAGTATTTT. Encoded protein: CASILTGTRYTTDTQYF.

The chain is built from TRBV3-1 and TRBJ2-1; D possibly corresponds to TRBD2 (5 bases). Germline V gene lookup returns CDR1 LGHDT and CDR2 YNNKEL (reference sequence). The CDR3 loop spans 16 amino acids. V dropped 2 bases and J dropped 2 bases, with 13 bases sitting between them. The CDR3 sequence is CASSQTRSLAYNEQFF. Here the CDR3 DNA reads TGTGCCAGCAGCCAAACTAGGTCTCTTGCCTACAATGAGCAGTTCTTC.

The rearrangement links TRBV20-1 to TRBJ1-5; maybe TRBD1 (5 bases). The V and J ends lost 3 bases and 7 bases respectively, with 10 bases between them. The CDR3 runs 12 residues. From germline, CDR1 is DFQATT and CDR2 SNEGSKA (reference sequence). CDR3 nucleotides: TGCAGTGCTAGGTATGGGGGACAGCCCCAGCATTTT. This codes for CSARYGGQPQHF.

V usage is TRBV20-1 and J usage is TRBJ2-1; 7 nucleotides line up with TRBD1. With 3 bases clipped from V and 4 bases from J, the junction kept 9 bases outside the gene matches. Germline-derived CDR1 and CDR2 are DFQATT and SNEGSKA (reference sequence). The CDR3 length is 15 residues. This CDR3 is CSASGRGSGYNEQFF. The CDR3 DNA reads as TGCAGTGCTAGCGGCAGGGGGTCAGGGTACAATGAGCAGTTCTTC.

This clonotype appeared a few times. A read error is possible here, since a much larger clone lies one base away. CDR3 protein: CASSLMIADRGRNQLQHF. The CDR3 DNA reads as TGTGCCAGCAGTTTGATGATCGCGGACAGGGGGAGGAATCAGCTCCAGCATTTT. V gene TRBV28 combines with J gene TRBJ1-5; 10 bases are shared with TRBD1. CDR1 is MDHEN, CDR2 SYDVKM, per germline. The length of the CDR3 is 18 residues.

The V and J genes are TRBV11-2 and TRBJ1-6; 8 bases are shared with TRBD1. The junction had 11 bases not matched to a gene; V was cut back by 3 bases and J by 10 bases. From germline, CDR1 is SGHAT and CDR2 FQNNGV. The CDR3 has 16 residues. CDR3 sequence reads: CASSFPRGRVGSPLHF. For the CDR3, the DNA is TGTGCCAGCAGCTTTCCCAGGGGGCGGGTGGGATCACCCCTCCACTTT.

The rearrangement joins TRBV7-8 to TRBJ1-2; no firm D call. V was shortened by 3 bases and J by 5 bases, with 16 bases between the two germline ends. In germline, CDR1 is SGHVS, CDR2 FQNEAQ. This CDR3 comprises 15 residues. The CDR3 is CASSFALRAEYGYTF. In nucleotides, the CDR3 is TGTGCCAGCAGCTTTGCCCTGCGGGCTGAATATGGCTACACCTTC.

This clonotype was counted between two and nine times. The rearrangement uses TRBV6-5 and TRBJ2-7, with 9 bases aligning to TRBD1. This CDR3 spans 15 amino acids. Germline CDR1 MNHEY, CDR2 SVGAGI. With 1 base clipped from V and 4 bases from J, the junction kept 5 bases outside the gene matches. This CDR3 reads CASSYYGQGLYEQYF. Here the CDR3 DNA reads TGTGCCAGCAGTTACTATGGACAGGGGTTATACGAGCAGTACTTC.

This clonotype was observed a handful of times. Written as DNA, the CDR3 is TGTGCCAGTGATACAGGGGCCGGGTCACCCCTCCACTTT. This translates into CASDTGAGSPLHF. This sequence joins TRBV6-6 and TRBJ1-6; TRBD1 aligns across 7 bases. J was trimmed by 10 bases and V by 9 bases; bases with no gene match: 9. The CDR3 consists of 13 residues. CDR1 MNHNY and CDR2 SVGAGI come from the germline V gene (reference sequence).

CDR3 in DNA: TGTGCCAGCAGCGTAGGGGCAGGGGTGAGGGAGCAGTACTTC. It is translated as CASSVGAGVREQYF. The chain carries TRBV9 and TRBJ2-7; tentative D call: TRBD1 (6 bases). V lost 0 bases to trimming and J lost 7 bases, with 14 bases between them. CDR3 size: 14 residues. Germline values: CDR1 SGDLS, CDR2 YYNGEE. Full variable domain (rest looked up from reference TRBV9 and TRBJ2-7): DSGVTQTPKHLITATGQRVTLRCSPRSGDLSVYWYQQSLDQGLQFLIQYYNGEERAKGNILERFSAQQFPDLHSELNLSSLELGDSALYFCASSVGAGVREQYFGPGTRLTVT.

The V call is TRBV6-2 or TRBV6-3, the J call TRBJ2-6; 10 bases line up with TRBD1. The germline gives CDR1 MNHEY, CDR2 SVGEGT. Trimming cost V 5 bases and J 1 base; bases outside gene matches: 5. This CDR3 is 17 amino acids long. CDR3: CASSKTGGGSGANVLTF. In DNA form, the CDR3 reads TGTGCCAGCAGTAAGACAGGGGGCGGATCTGGGGCCAACGTCCTGACTTTC.

In its sample, this clonotype was seen a few times. The rearrangement joins TRBV20-1 to TRBJ2-7, with 10 bases that match TRBD1. Germline V gene lookup returns CDR1 DFQATT and CDR2 SNEGSKA (reference sequence). The CDR3 loop spans 14 amino acids. The V segment lost 3 bases and the J segment 6 bases; nucleotides outside the gene matches: 8. This CDR3 reads CSASQRRTGGEQYF. The CDR3 coding sequence is TGCAGTGCTAGTCAGCGCCGGACAGGGGGCGAGCAGTACTTC.

The V and J genes are TRBV20-1 and TRBJ1-1; D ambiguous. V dropped 1 base and J dropped 0 bases, with 9 bases sitting between them. CDR1 DFQATT and CDR2 SNEGSKA come from the germline V gene (reference sequence). The CDR3 totals 14 residues. CDR3: CSARGRRVNTEAFF. CDR3 nucleotides: TGCAGTGCTAGAGGGCGACGGGTGAACACTGAAGCTTTCTTT.